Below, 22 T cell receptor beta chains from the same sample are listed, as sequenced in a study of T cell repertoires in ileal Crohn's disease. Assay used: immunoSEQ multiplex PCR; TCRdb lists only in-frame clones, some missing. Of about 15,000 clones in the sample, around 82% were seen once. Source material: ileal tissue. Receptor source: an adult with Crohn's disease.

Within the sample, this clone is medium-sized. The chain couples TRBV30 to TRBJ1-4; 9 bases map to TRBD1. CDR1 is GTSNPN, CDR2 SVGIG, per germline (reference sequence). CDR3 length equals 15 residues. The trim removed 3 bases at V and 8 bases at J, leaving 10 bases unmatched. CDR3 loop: CAWSRQGTGLEKLFF. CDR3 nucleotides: TGTGCCTGGAGCCGGCAAGGGACAGGGCTGGAAAAACTGTTTTTT.

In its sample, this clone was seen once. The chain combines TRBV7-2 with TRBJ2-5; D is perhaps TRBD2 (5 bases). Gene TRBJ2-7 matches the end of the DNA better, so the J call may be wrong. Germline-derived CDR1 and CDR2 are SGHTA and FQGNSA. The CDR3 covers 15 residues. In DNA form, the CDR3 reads TGTGCCAGCAGCTTAGAAAGAGGGATGGGGTACGAGCAGTACTTC. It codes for CASSLERGMGYEQYF.

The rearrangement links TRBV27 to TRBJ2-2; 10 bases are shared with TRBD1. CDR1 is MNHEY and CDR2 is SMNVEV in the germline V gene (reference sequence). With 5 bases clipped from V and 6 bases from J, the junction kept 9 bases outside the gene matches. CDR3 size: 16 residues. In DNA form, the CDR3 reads TGTGCCAGCAGTCCCCTTGGGACAGGGGAGGCCGGGGAGCTGTTTTTT. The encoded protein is CASSPLGTGEAGELFF.

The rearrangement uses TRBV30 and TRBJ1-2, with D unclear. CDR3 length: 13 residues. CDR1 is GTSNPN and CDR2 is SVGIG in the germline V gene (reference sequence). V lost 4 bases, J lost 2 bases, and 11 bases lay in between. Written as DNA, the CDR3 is TGTGCCTGGACCTCAGAGCGGAACTATGGCTACACCTTC. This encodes CAWTSERNYGYTF.

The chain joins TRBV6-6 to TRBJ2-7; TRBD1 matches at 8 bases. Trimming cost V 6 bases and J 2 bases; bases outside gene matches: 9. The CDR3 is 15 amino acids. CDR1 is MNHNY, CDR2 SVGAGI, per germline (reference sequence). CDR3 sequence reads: CASRLGQGRAYEQYF. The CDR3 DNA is TGTGCCAGCAGACTCGGACAGGGCAGAGCCTACGAGCAGTACTTC.

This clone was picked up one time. In DNA, the CDR3 is TGTGCCAGCAGAAGGACAGTGGTGACCGGGGAGCTGTTTTTT. It translates to CASRRTVVTGELFF. The genes are TRBV27 and TRBJ2-2; D is perhaps TRBD1 (6 bases). V was cut by 6 bases and J by 5 bases, with 13 bases left in between. CDR1 is MNHEY, CDR2 SMNVEV, per germline (reference sequence). The CDR3 is 14 amino acids.

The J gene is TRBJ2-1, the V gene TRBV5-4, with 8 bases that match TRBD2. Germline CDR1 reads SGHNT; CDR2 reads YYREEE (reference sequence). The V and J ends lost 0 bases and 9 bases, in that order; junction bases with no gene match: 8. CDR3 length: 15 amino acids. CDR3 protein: CASSLGVSGIGEQFF. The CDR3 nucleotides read TGTGCCAGCAGCTTGGGCGTTAGCGGGATAGGTGAGCAGTTCTTC.

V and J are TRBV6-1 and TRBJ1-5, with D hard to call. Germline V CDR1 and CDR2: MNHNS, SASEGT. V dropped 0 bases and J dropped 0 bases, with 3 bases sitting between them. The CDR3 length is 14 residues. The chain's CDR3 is CASSEAYSNQPQHF. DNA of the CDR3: TGTGCCAGCAGTGAAGCTTATAGCAATCAGCCCCAGCATTTT.

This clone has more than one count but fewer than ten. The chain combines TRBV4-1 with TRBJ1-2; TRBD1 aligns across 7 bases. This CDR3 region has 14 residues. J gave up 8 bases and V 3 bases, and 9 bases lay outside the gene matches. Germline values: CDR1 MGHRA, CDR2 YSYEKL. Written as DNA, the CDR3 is TGCGCCAGCAGCCAGCGACAGGGATCGAGAGGCTACACCTTC. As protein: CASSQRQGSRGYTF.

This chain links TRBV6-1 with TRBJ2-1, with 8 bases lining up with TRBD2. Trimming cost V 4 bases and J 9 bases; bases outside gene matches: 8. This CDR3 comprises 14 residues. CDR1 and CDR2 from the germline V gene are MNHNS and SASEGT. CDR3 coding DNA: TGTGCCAGCAGTGCTAGCGGGTCCTTTGGTGAGCAGTTCTTC. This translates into CASSASGSFGEQFF.

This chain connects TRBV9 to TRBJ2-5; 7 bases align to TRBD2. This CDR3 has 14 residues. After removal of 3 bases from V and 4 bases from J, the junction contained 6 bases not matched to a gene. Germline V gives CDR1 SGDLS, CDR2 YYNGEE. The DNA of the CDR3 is TGTGCCAGCAGCGGCAGCGGGGTGGGAGAGACCCAGTACTTC. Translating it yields CASSGSGVGETQYF.

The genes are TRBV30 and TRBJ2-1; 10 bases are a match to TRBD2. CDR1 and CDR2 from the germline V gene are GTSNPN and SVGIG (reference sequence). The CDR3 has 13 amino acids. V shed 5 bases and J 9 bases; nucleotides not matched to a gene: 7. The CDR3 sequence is CAWQRGGRGEQFF. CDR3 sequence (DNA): TGTGCCTGGCAGCGGGGGGGCCGGGGTGAGCAGTTCTTC.

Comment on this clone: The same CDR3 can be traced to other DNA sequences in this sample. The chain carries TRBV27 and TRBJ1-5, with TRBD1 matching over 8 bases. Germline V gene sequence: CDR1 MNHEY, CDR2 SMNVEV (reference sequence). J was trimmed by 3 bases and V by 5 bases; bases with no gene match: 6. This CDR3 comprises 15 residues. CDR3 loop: CASSPGQGANQPQHF. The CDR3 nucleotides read TGTGCCAGCAGTCCTGGACAGGGAGCCAATCAGCCCCAGCATTTT.

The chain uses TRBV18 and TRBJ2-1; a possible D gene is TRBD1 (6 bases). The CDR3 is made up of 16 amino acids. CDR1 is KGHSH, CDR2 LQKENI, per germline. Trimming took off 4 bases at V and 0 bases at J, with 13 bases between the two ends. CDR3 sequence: CASSLQTGVSYNEQFF. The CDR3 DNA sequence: TGTGCCAGCTCACTGCAGACAGGCGTCTCCTACAATGAGCAGTTCTTC.

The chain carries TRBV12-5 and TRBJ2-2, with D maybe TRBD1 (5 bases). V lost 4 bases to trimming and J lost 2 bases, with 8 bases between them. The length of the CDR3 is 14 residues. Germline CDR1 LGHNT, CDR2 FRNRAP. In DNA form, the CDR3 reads TGTGCTAGTGGTTCGGACACTAACACCGGGGAGCTGTTTTTT. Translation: CASGSDTNTGELFF.

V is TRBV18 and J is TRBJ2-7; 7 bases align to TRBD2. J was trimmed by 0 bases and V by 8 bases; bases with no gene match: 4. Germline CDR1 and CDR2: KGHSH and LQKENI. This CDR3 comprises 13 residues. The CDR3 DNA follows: TGTGCCAGCCATCTAGCGGACTCCTACGAGCAGTACTTC. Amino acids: CASHLADSYEQYF. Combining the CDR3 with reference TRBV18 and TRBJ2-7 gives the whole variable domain NAGVMQNPRHLVRRRGQEARLRCSPMKGHSHVYWYRQLPEEGLKFMVYLQKENIIDESGMPKERFSAEFPKEGPSILRIQQVVRGDSAAYFCASHLADSYEQYFGPGTRLTVT.

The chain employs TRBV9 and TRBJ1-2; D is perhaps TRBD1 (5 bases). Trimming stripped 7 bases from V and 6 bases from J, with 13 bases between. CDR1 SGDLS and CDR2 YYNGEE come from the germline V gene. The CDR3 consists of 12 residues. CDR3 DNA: TGTGCCAGCGGGACTCCTGATGATGGCTACACCTTC. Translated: CASGTPDDGYTF.

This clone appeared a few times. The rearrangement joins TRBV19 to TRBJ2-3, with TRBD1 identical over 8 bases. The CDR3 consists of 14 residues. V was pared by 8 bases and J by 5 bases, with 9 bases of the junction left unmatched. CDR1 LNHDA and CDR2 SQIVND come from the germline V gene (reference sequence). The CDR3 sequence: CASGQGASGDTQYF. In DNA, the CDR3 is TGTGCCAGTGGTCAGGGGGCGTCTGGAGATACGCAGTATTTT.

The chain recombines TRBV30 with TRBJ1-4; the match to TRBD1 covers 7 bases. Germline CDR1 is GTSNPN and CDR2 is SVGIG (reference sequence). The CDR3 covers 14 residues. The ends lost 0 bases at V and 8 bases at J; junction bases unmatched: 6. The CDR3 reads CAWSVTGAGEKLFF. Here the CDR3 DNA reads TGTGCCTGGAGTGTAACAGGGGCAGGGGAAAAACTGTTTTTT. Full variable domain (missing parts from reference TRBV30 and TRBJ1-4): SQTIHQWPATLVQPVGSPLSLECTVEGTSNPNLYWYRQAAGRGLQLLFYSVGIGQISSEVPQNLSASRPQDRQFILSSKKLLLSDSGFYLCAWSVTGAGEKLFFGSGTQLSVL.

As DNA, the CDR3 is TGCAGTGGGGGGCCAGATACGCAGTATTTT. Its protein is CSGGPDTQYF. The rearrangement joins TRBV20-1 to TRBJ2-3; TRBD1 is a possible D gene (6 bases). The V end was cut by 7 bases, the J end by 4 bases, with 6 bases between. In germline, CDR1 is DFQATT, CDR2 SNEGSKA (reference sequence). There are 10 residues in the CDR3.

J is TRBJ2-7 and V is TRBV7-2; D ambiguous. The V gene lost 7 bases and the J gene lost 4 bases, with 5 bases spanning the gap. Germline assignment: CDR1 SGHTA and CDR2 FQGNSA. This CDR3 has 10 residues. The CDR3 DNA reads TGTGCCAGCATCCGTTACGAGCAGTACTTC. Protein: CASIRYEQYF.

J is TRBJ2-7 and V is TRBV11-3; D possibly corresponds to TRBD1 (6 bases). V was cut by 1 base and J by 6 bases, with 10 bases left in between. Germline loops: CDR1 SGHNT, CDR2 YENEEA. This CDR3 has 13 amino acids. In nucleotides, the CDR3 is TGTGCCAGCAGCTTAGCCGCGACAGGCGAGCAGTACTTC. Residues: CASSLAATGEQYF.